This T cell receptor beta chain was identified during a study of CD8+CD57+ T cells in acquired aplastic anemia. In the study overall: Yields of DNA that came from sorted CD4+ and CD8+ cells averaged about 3.4 ug.

The CDR3 spans 17 residues. J lost 3 bases, V lost 0 bases, and 7 bases had no gene match. Germline V gene lookup returns CDR1 LGHNA and CDR2 YSLEER. Study conclusions and caveats: Overlap between patients and controls comprised 25 to 30 CD8+ CDR3 sequences. Statistical testing detected no significant gap in CD8+ Simpson's diversity between patients and controls.

TCR beta VDJ combinations and CDR3 sequences were profiled from genomic DNA. TCRdb re-called the reads with MiXCR, one entry per CDR3 protein. The sample includes over 150,000 distinct CDR3 sequences, approximately 52% of them seen just once. CD8+CD57+ cell expansion had been shown by flow cytometry in patients chosen for sequencing. Patients uniformly had severe acquired aplastic anemia. As concerns this clonotype: Its antigen is unidentified.

Material: sorted CD4+, CD8+, or CD8+CD57+ T cells (not recorded which) from PBMCs. The V call is TRBV4-3, the J call TRBJ1-4, with 7 bases lining up with TRBD1. This clonotype was sampled from a human donor with aplastic anemia. The CDR3 sequence: CASSQDRGSSPNEKLFF. The CDR3 DNA follows: TGCGCCAGCAGCCAAGACAGGGGGTCATCTCCTAATGAAAAACTGTTTTTT.